What follows describes a single T cell receptor (beta chain). Its antigen remains unidentified. The sample belongs to a study of T cell responses to AZD1222 COVID-19 vaccine. Study findings and constraints: Repertoires in all cases were sampled only once the peak T cell response had passed. Vaccine-associated CD4 TCRs ranged over spike, dominating at 160-218 and 743-854. The sample set comprised mostly white British donors with more females, and clonal diversity was possibly underestimated.

The repertoire was sequenced with immunoSEQ multiplex PCR; TCRdb's copy has only in-frame clones and lacks some. The table includes 200,000 to 250,000 clones, under 95% detected once. V dropped 5 bases and J dropped 2 bases, with 15 bases sitting between them. This CDR3 is 15 amino acids long. Germline V gene sequence: CDR1 LGHNA, CDR2 YSLEER. Sample: peripheral blood, taken on day 0 of MenACWY control vaccination. The sequence was collected from an adult in good health. The J gene is TRBJ1-1, the V gene TRBV4-3; D gene unclear. This CDR3 is CASSVTPGANTEAFF. Written as DNA, the CDR3 is TGCGCCAGCAGCGTAACCCCGGGAGCCAACACTGAAGCTTTCTTT.